This entry lists 22 T cell receptor beta chains sequenced from one sample in a study of beta chain features in type 1 diabetes. Study-wide findings and caveats: TCRB CDR3s from Type 1 diabetes patients were moderately but significantly shorter in all four CD4+ subsets.

As every portion of the isolated RNA was reverse transcribed, the sequencing read expressed TCRB transcripts. TCRdb's copy holds only in-frame clones and misses some; the assay was immunoSEQ multiplex PCR. The table has more than 550,000 clones, around 15% seen once. Their recognized antigens are unknown. The specimen sequenced was naive CD4+ T cells from blood. The source of these receptors is a man aged 18 to 29 with type 1 diabetes.

This clone has just a few counts. This chain joins TRBV7-2 and TRBJ1-1; D call uncertain. V was pared by 6 bases and J by 6 bases, with 11 bases between. Germline loops: CDR1 SGHTA, CDR2 FQGNSA. This CDR3 has 12 residues. CDR3 nucleotide sequence: TGTGCCAGCAGTCTGGGAGGATCTGAAGCTTTCTTT. It translates to CASSLGGSEAFF.

J is TRBJ2-7 and V is TRBV20-1; perhaps TRBD2 as D (5 bases). This CDR3 region has 11 residues. V was trimmed by 5 bases and J by 5 bases, leaving 10 bases between them. The germline V gene encodes CDR1 DFQATT and CDR2 SNEGSKA (reference sequence). The CDR3 loop reads CSASRENEQYF. CDR3 sequence (DNA): TGCAGTGCTTCACGGGAAAACGAGCAGTACTTC.

The chain recombines TRBV5-6 with TRBJ2-1; D remains ambiguous. This CDR3 region has 13 residues. V was cut by 4 bases and J by 7 bases, with 12 bases left in between. In germline, CDR1 is SGHDT, CDR2 YYEEEE. DNA for the CDR3: TGTGCCAGCAGCCCCCGGGCGATTAATGAGCAGTTCTTC. It is translated as CASSPRAINEQFF.

In DNA, the CDR3 is TGCGCCAGCAGCCTACTAACTAATGAAAAACTGTTTTTT. Its protein product is CASSLLTNEKLFF. The chain has TRBV4-3 and TRBJ1-4, with D unresolved. Deletions cut 4 bases from V and 1 base from J, with 4 bases between. The CDR3 is made up of 13 amino acids. CDR1 is LGHNA, CDR2 YSLEER, per germline.

This clone was seen only a few times. The chain has TRBV2 and TRBJ1-1; 8 bases line up with TRBD1. This CDR3 has 12 residues. V shed 6 bases, J shed 5 bases, and the junction held 2 bases outside the gene matches. Germline CDR1 and CDR2: SNHLY and FYNNEI. The CDR3 sequence: CASRGQDTEAFF. DNA for the CDR3: TGTGCCAGCAGGGGACAGGATACTGAAGCTTTCTTT.

The table lists this clone with a few counts. This chain links TRBV29-1 with TRBJ1-1; tentatively, D is TRBD1 (6 bases). Germline V gene data show CDR1 as SQVTM and CDR2 as ANQGSEA. The CDR3 contains 14 residues. The V end lost 6 bases, the J end lost 5 bases, and 19 bases lay between the germline ends. CDR3 coding DNA: TGCAGCGTCGCCTGGGAGGGGGGGAGGACTGAAGCTTTCTTT. Its translation is CSVAWEGGRTEAFF.

This clone was picked up a small number of times. V usage is TRBV7-3 and J usage is TRBJ2-5; 7 bases are a match to TRBD1. The V and J ends lost 5 bases and 5 bases, in that order; junction bases with no gene match: 8. The CDR3 has 14 residues. Germline CDR1 SGHTA, CDR2 FQGTGA. DNA of the CDR3: TGTGCCAGCAGCAAACAGGGGTCCGGGGAGACCCAGTACTTC. Translated, it gives CASSKQGSGETQYF.

This clone appeared a few times. The chain joins TRBV5-6 to TRBJ1-5, with D unclear. Germline loops: CDR1 SGHDT, CDR2 YYEEEE. The CDR3 length is 15 residues. V lost 5 bases and J lost 6, with 18 bases in between. CDR3: CASSFRTEAGQPQHF. The CDR3 region has the DNA TGTGCCAGCAGTTTTAGAACGGAGGCCGGTCAGCCCCAGCATTTT.

The chain uses TRBV2 and TRBJ2-3; 10 bases align to TRBD2. Germline V CDR1 and CDR2: SNHLY, FYNNEI. The CDR3 runs 15 residues. With 4 bases clipped from V and 2 bases from J, the junction kept 3 bases outside the gene matches. The CDR3 DNA reads TGTGCCAGCAGTGTCGGGACTAGCGACACAGATACGCAGTATTTT. Translating gives CASSVGTSDTDTQYF.

The chain couples TRBV6-1 to TRBJ2-7; D may be TRBD2 (5 bases). Per the germline V gene, CDR1 is MNHNS and CDR2 is SASEGT. The germline V and J ends were trimmed by 6 bases and 2 bases, with 8 bases remaining between them. The CDR3 loop spans 12 amino acids. DNA of the CDR3: TGTGCCAGCAGCGGGAACGCCTACGAGCAGTACTTC. Encoded protein: CASSGNAYEQYF.

This sequence joins TRBV7-3 and TRBJ1-2, with a tentative D call TRBD1 (6 bases). CDR1 is SGHTA, CDR2 FQGTGA, per germline. The length of the CDR3 is 14 residues. The germline V and J ends were trimmed by 4 bases and 8 bases, with 17 bases remaining between them. For the CDR3, the DNA is TGTGCCAGCAGCTCCTATCCAGGGGAAGGCGGCTACACCTTC. It codes for CASSSYPGEGGYTF.

The genes are TRBV5-1 and TRBJ2-7; D is tentatively TRBD1 or TRBD2 (5 bases each). Germline CDR1 is SGHRS and CDR2 is YFSETQ. Trimming took off 3 bases at V and 5 bases at J, with 15 bases between the two ends. The CDR3 covers 14 residues. CDR3 sequence (DNA): TGCGCCAGCAGCTCTTGGGACGTCCGCAACGAGCAGTACTTC. Its translation: CASSSWDVRNEQYF.

This clone is a singleton in its sample. This chain links TRBV7-6 with TRBJ2-2; 14 bases fit TRBD2. This CDR3 has 17 amino acids. In germline, CDR1 is SGHVS, CDR2 FNYEAQ. With 5 bases clipped from V and 7 bases from J, the junction kept 9 bases outside the gene matches. The CDR3 region is CASSLGLAGDVSGELFF. CDR3 DNA: TGTGCCAGCAGCCTGGGACTAGCGGGAGATGTAAGCGGGGAGCTGTTTTTT.

Concerning this clone itself: Different DNA sequences within this sample yield the same CDR3. The CDR3 DNA reads as TGCGCCAGCAGCTTGCAGGGGAACACTGAAGCTTTCTTT. Encoded protein: CASSLQGNTEAFF. The chain has TRBV5-1 and TRBJ1-1; D may be TRBD1 (5 bases). The germline gives CDR1 SGHRS, CDR2 YFSETQ. The CDR3 is 13 amino acids. V was pared by 1 base and J by 1 base, with 5 bases between.

This clone was seen just once. The chain has TRBV7-2 and TRBJ1-1; D possibly corresponds to TRBD1 (6 bases). The germline CDR1 and CDR2 sequences are SGHTA and FQGNSA. V was clipped by 1 base and J by 7 bases, with 16 bases between them. This CDR3 spans 15 amino acids. The CDR3 DNA reads as TGTGCCAGCAGCTTAGTAAGGAAAAGGGGGAATGAAGCTTTCTTT. It specifies CASSLVRKRGNEAFF.

In this sample, this clone turned up a few times. The chain is built from TRBV23-1 and TRBJ1-5; no clear D gene. TRBV23-1 is flagged as an ORF with uncertain function. The CDR3 loop spans 18 amino acids. V was pared by 0 bases and J by 1 base, with 16 bases between. DNA for the CDR3: TGCGCCAGCAGTCAATCCCCCAGCCGCGGAACCAGCAATCAGCCCCAGCATTTT. This sequence encodes CASSQSPSRGTSNQPQHF.

This clone turned up a few times. The chain has TRBV30 and TRBJ2-3, with D tentatively TRBD1 (6 bases). This CDR3 is built from 13 residues. V was clipped by 7 bases and J by 2 bases, with 13 bases between them. Germline loops: CDR1 GTSNPN, CDR2 SVGIG (reference sequence). CDR3 residues: CASNRAFTDTQYF. The CDR3 bases are TGTGCCTCGAACAGGGCATTCACAGATACGCAGTATTTT.

This rearrangement joins TRBV28 to TRBJ2-1; D ambiguous. Germline assignment: CDR1 MDHEN and CDR2 SYDVKM. The CDR3 has 11 amino acids. V lost 5 bases and J 5 bases, leaving 4 bases between the germline ends. The CDR3 here is CASSAHNEQFF. The CDR3 nucleotides are TGTGCCAGCAGTGCCCACAATGAGCAGTTCTTC. Supplemented by reference TRBV28 and TRBJ2-1, the full variable domain reads DVKVTQSSRYLVKRTGEKVFLECVQDMDHENMFWYRQDPGLGLRLIYFSYDVKMKEKGDIPEGYSVSREKKERFSLILESASTNQTSMYLCASSAHNEQFFGPGTRLTVL.

The chain carries TRBV7-9 and TRBJ2-1; TRBD2 matches 9 bases. CDR3 length: 17 amino acids. Germline CDR1 and CDR2: SEHNR and FQNEAQ (reference sequence). With V trimmed by 2 bases and J by 0 bases, 5 bases remained unmatched. This chain's CDR3 is CASSLPTSGSSYNEQFF. The DNA of the CDR3 is TGTGCCAGCAGCTTACCGACTAGCGGAAGCTCCTACAATGAGCAGTTCTTC.

This clone was seen a handful of times. This chain uses TRBV4-3 with TRBJ1-6; no clear D gene. The CDR3 sequence is 17 residues long. Germline V CDR1 and CDR2: LGHNA, YSLEER. V was cut by 0 bases and J by 0 bases, with 9 bases left in between. CDR3: CASSQDPPSSYNSPLHF. The CDR3 coding sequence is TGCGCCAGCAGCCAAGATCCCCCGAGCTCCTATAATTCACCCCTCCACTTT.

This clone was seen more than once but under ten times. The chain carries TRBV7-2 and TRBJ1-3; D gene ambiguous. The CDR3 covers 12 residues. The V and J ends lost 0 bases and 3 bases respectively, with 0 bases between them. CDR1 SGHTA and CDR2 FQGNSA come from the germline V gene. CDR3 DNA: TGTGCCAGCAGCTTAGCTGGAAACACCATATATTTT. It is translated as CASSLAGNTIYF.

This clone has only a few counts. V is TRBV5-6 and J is TRBJ1-2; maybe TRBD1 (5 bases). Trimming removed 3 bases from V and 2 bases from J, with 14 bases in between. The CDR3 runs to 15 residues. Germline values: CDR1 SGHDT, CDR2 YYEEEE. The CDR3 region is CASSSAGTGNYGYTF. Here the CDR3 DNA reads TGTGCCAGCAGCTCTGCCGGGACGGGGAACTATGGCTACACCTTC. Full variable domain (outside the CDR3, taken from reference TRBV5-6 and TRBJ1-2): DAGVTQSPTHLIKTRGQQVTLRCSPKSGHDTVSWYQQALGQGPQFIFQYYEEEERQRGNFPDRFSGHQFPNYSSELNVNALLLGDSALYLCASSSAGTGNYGYTFGSGTRLTVV.